These T cell receptor beta chains were read from a single sample in a study of CD8 T cells in Susac syndrome. TCRdb re-called the immunoSEQ multiplex PCR reads with MiXCR, one entry per CDR3 protein. The sample records just under 150,000 distinct CDR3 sequences, approximately 93% being singletons. The specimen was CD4+ T cells from PBMCs. These receptors were taken from a human donor in good health. CDR3s include the opening cysteine and the closing phenylalanine or tryptophan. D genes are given only for firm matches. Not all rows give a size; the values are once, few, many and, for expanded clones, a class.

V gene	J gene	clone size	D gene	CDR3 DNA	CDR3 protein
TRBV27	TRBJ2-5	-	-	TGTGCCAGCAGTTTTCGTGGCCAAGAGACCCAGTACTTC	CASSFRGQETQYF
TRBV7-9	TRBJ1-3	-	TRBD1	TGTGCCAGCAGCCGACCGGGACAGGGAAACACCATATATTTT	CASSRPGQGNTIYF
TRBV20-1	TRBJ2-3	-	-	TGCAGTGCTAGAGAGACGGGATGGGCAGATACGCAGTATTTT	CSARETGWADTQYF
TRBV7-3	TRBJ2-3	-	TRBD2	TGTGCCAGCAGCCGCCCTAGCGGGAGCACAGATACGCAGTATTTT	CASSRPSGSTDTQYF
TRBV5-6	TRBJ2-5	-	-	TGTGCCAGCAGCCCGCTGACAGTTCAAGAGACCCAGTACTTC	CASSPLTVQETQYF
TRBV7-3	TRBJ1-2	-	-	TGTGCCAGCAGCTTAGAGGCGGGTCGCGAGTATGGCTACACCTTC	CASSLEAGREYGYTF
TRBV5-6	TRBJ2-2	-	TRBD2	TGTGCCAGCAGCTTGGGACTAGCGGGAGACCGCACCGGGGAGCTGTTTTTT	CASSLGLAGDRTGELFF
TRBV7-8	TRBJ2-2	-	TRBD1	TGTGCCAGCAGCGTCCGGGACAGGGTGTCCGTCGGGGAGCTGTTTTTT	CASSVRDRVSVGELFF
TRBV5-1	TRBJ2-5	-	TRBD1	TGCGCCAGCAGCGCTCTGACAGGGGGCCAAGAGACCCAGTACTTC	CASSALTGGQETQYF
TRBV25-1	TRBJ1-1	-	-	TGTGCCAGCAGGGATAGTCCCACTGAAGCTTTCTTT	CASRDSPTEAFF
TRBV18	TRBJ1-1	-	-	TGTGCCAGCTCGTTGGGTGGGACGAACACTGAAGCTTTCTTT	CASSLGGTNTEAFF
TRBV9	TRBJ1-1	once	-	TGTGCCAGCAGCGTAGACGGCTGGGGGCCCCTCGGGGCTTTCTTT	CASSVDGWGPLGAFF
TRBV12-3/TRBV12-4	TRBJ2-7	few	-	TGTGCCAGCAGTTTAGGGCGGGGACGCGAGCAGTACTTC	CASSLGRGREQYF
TRBV20-1	TRBJ1-3	-	TRBD1	TGCAGGAGTACCGCGGGACAGGGCCTCTCTGGAAACACCATATATTTT	CRSTAGQGLSGNTIYF
TRBV11-2	TRBJ1-2	-	-	TGTGCCAGCAGCTTATTGCCAGGACGGACTCACTATGGCTACACCTTC	CASSLLPGRTHYGYTF
TRBV7-8	TRBJ2-5	-	-	TGTGCCAGCAGCTCAGTGGGCGGACAAGAGACCCAGTACTTC	CASSSVGGQETQYF
TRBV27	TRBJ2-7	few	TRBD2	TGTGCCAGCAGTTTAGGGCTAGCGGCCTACGAGCAGTACTTC	CASSLGLAAYEQYF
TRBV5-6	TRBJ2-5	-	TRBD2	TGTGCCAGCAGCTTGGGTGGACTAGCGGGAGTAATAGGAGAGACCCAGTACTTC	CASSLGGLAGVIGETQYF
TRBV3-1	TRBJ2-6	-	-	TGTGCCAGCAGTCCCGACAGAACCTCTGGGGCCAACGTCCTGACTTTC	CASSPDRTSGANVLTF
TRBV15	TRBJ2-7	-	TRBD2	TGCGCCACCAGCAGAGACTTTGCTAGCGGGAGCTCCTACGAGCAGTACTTC	CATSRDFASGSSYEQYF
TRBV7-9	TRBJ2-7	-	-	TGTGCCAGCAGCCCCTCTTTGGTGGAGAACGAGCAGTACTTC	CASSPSLVENEQYF
TRBV7-9	TRBJ2-3	-	-	TGTGCCAGCAGCTCCCCCCCTGGGCAGGGGGGAGGCACAGATACGCAGTATTTT	CASSSPPGQGGGTDTQYF
TRBV3-1	TRBJ1-4	once	-	TGTGCCAGCAGCCAGGCAGGTTATAATGAAAAACTGTTTTTT	CASSQAGYNEKLFF
TRBV5-1	TRBJ1-1	-	-	TGCGCCAGCAGCTTGGTATCGGCCACTGAAGCTTTCTTT	CASSLVSATEAFF
TRBV24-1	TRBJ2-5	-	-	TGTGCCACCGGGGATAAGGAGACCCAGTACTTC	CATGDKETQYF
TRBV5-1	TRBJ2-1	-	-	TGCGCCAGCAGCTTCCTGGTGAGCGTTTCCTACAATGAGCAGTTCTTC	CASSFLVSVSYNEQFF
TRBV7-3	TRBJ2-1	-	-	TGTGCCAGCAGCTTAACGGCCGAGGGTGAGCAGTTCTTC	CASSLTAEGEQFF
TRBV27	TRBJ2-5	-	-	TGTGCCAGCAGTGGGGGGGCATCTGAAGAGACCCAGTACTTC	CASSGGASEETQYF
TRBV30	TRBJ1-1	-	-	TGTGCCTGGAGTAAAGGGTTGAACACTGAAGCTTTCTTT	CAWSKGLNTEAFF
TRBV4-1	TRBJ1-2	-	-	TGCGCCAGCAGCCAAGATCGGGCAGGCGCCGATCGAGACTATGGCTACACCTTC	CASSQDRAGADRDYGYTF
TRBV6-5	TRBJ2-3	-	-	TGCGCCAGCAGGTATTCCGCTAGCACAGATACGCAGTATTTT	CASRYSASTDTQYF
TRBV10-3	TRBJ2-7	-	TRBD1	TGTGCCATCAGTTCGACAGGGATAAGCTCCTACGAGCAGTACTTC	CAISSTGISSYEQYF
TRBV2	TRBJ1-2	-	-	TGTGCCAGCAGTAGCGGCAGGGCGAACTATGGCTACACCTTC	CASSSGRANYGYTF
TRBV20-1	TRBJ2-2	-	-	TGCAGTGCTAGAAGTCGTTCAGTACTCGGGGAGCTGTTTTTT	CSARSRSVLGELFF
TRBV7-3	TRBJ2-1	-	-	TGTGCCAGCAGCTTAACACGGCTAGCGTCCCACAATGAGCAGTTCTTC	CASSLTRLASHNEQFF
TRBV30	TRBJ1-2	-	-	TGTGCCTGGATATCTGCCGGCTACACCTTC	CAWISAGYTF
TRBV7-9	TRBJ2-7	few	TRBD1	TGTGCCAGCAGCTTAACAGGGGGATCCTACGAGCAGTACTTC	CASSLTGGSYEQYF
TRBV30	TRBJ1-1	-	-	TGTGCCTGGAGTCGGGGCAGGGCCTACACTGAAGCTTTCTTT	CAWSRGRAYTEAFF
TRBV9	TRBJ1-3	-	-	TGTGCCAGCAGCCCGGTGAGCTCTGGAAACACCATATATTTT	CASSPVSSGNTIYF
TRBV2	TRBJ1-1	few	-	TGTGCCAGCAGTGAAGTTCGGGGGGGCACTGAAGCTTTCTTT	CASSEVRGGTEAFF
TRBV20-1	TRBJ2-5	-	-	TGCAGTGCTAGGTGGGAGACCCAGTACTTC	CSARWETQYF